This T cell receptor (beta chain) is drawn from a study of identical twins. Whole-study results and caveats: Cross-sectional statistics underpinned the conclusions; the same donors were not followed. Insertions were fewer in abundant cord blood beta clonotypes, whereas memory repertoires showed none of this pattern.

Germline V gene data show CDR1 as MNHNS and CDR2 as SASEGT. The trim removed 3 bases at V and 1 base at J, leaving 6 bases unmatched. The CDR3 length is 16 residues. On this clonotype: Its target is not known.

TCRdb re-derived calls from the 5' RACE reads in MiXCR, one entry per CDR3 protein. The sample lists about 470,000 distinct CDR3 sequences, approximately 24% seen once, with 2.9% in the top ten. These records were also assigned to another study, of T cells expressing NK-cell markers.

J is TRBJ2-3 and V is TRBV6-1; 8 bases map to TRBD2. The receptor's source is a woman under 30 in good health. The sample was CD4+ T cells sorted from blood. The CDR3 loop is CASSDPGGARTDTQYF. In nucleotides, the CDR3 is TGTGCCAGCAGTGACCCCGGGGGGGCACGCACAGATACGCAGTATTTT.